The 21 T cell receptor beta chains reported below all come from one sample, sequenced in a study of blood T cell repertoires in COVID-19. Clones were read by immunoSEQ multiplex PCR, and TCRdb kept only the in-frame ones, dropping some. The data contain about 200,000 clones, 75% to 95% of them seen just once; the ten biggest clones take up about 0.54%. The sample was peripheral blood. The receptors shown here come from a middle-aged man with acute or convalescent COVID-19.

This chain uses TRBV7-8 with TRBJ2-1, with D unresolved. Germline V gene data show CDR1 as SGHVS and CDR2 as FQNEAQ. CDR3 length: 13 amino acids. The germline V and J ends were trimmed by 1 base and 9 bases, with 10 bases remaining between them. DNA for the CDR3: TGTGCCAGCAGCTTAGAGAGCCTCGGTGAGCAGTTCTTC. Amino acid sequence: CASSLESLGEQFF.

The J gene is TRBJ2-3, the V gene TRBV18; D not certain. V was pared by 3 bases and J by 0 bases, with 4 bases between. Germline CDR1 is KGHSH and CDR2 is LQKENI. This CDR3 spans 13 amino acids. This chain's CDR3 is CASSPLSTDTQYF. The CDR3 DNA sequence: TGTGCCAGCTCACCCCTCAGCACAGATACGCAGTATTTT.

The chain is built from TRBV7-2 and TRBJ2-2; the match to TRBD2 covers 11 bases. V lost 2 bases and J lost 3; bases outside the gene matches: 5. Germline values: CDR1 SGHTA, CDR2 FQGNSA. The CDR3 is made up of 17 amino acids. The DNA for the CDR3 is TGTGCCAGCAGCTTAAGGGCTAGCGGGGGGTACACCGGGGAGCTGTTTTTT. Its protein product is CASSLRASGGYTGELFF. The whole variable domain, filled in from reference TRBV7-2 and TRBJ2-2, reads GAGVSQSPSNKVTEKGKDVELRCDPISGHTALYWYRQSLGQGLEFLIYFQGNSAPDKSGLPSDRFSAERTGGSVSTLTIQRTQQEDSAVYLCASSLRASGGYTGELFFGEGSRLTVL.

The chain joins TRBV28 to TRBJ2-7; 7 bases match TRBD2. The V gene's germline CDR1 is MDHEN and CDR2 SYDVKM. The CDR3 has 15 amino acids. Losses at the gene ends were 6 bases for V and 2 bases for J; bases not matched to a gene: 10. CDR3 DNA: TGTGCCAGCAGACCTAGCGGCCAACCCCCCTACGAGCAGTACTTC. Amino acid sequence: CASRPSGQPPYEQYF.

This chain uses TRBV27 with TRBJ2-2, with 7 bases fitting TRBD2. The CDR3 totals 20 residues. V dropped 1 base and J dropped 0; count of bases not matched to a gene: 14. In germline, CDR1 is MNHEY, CDR2 SMNVEV (reference sequence). In DNA form, the CDR3 reads TGTGCCAGCAGTTTATTGAGACAGCTGGTCGCGGGGGCGAACACCGGGGAGCTGTTTTTT. This sequence encodes CASSLLRQLVAGANTGELFF.

The gene calls are TRBV7-9 and TRBJ2-2; 8 bases map to TRBD2. The CDR3 has 16 residues. Trimming removed 0 bases from V and 5 bases from J; junction bases left unmatched: 5. The germline gives CDR1 SEHNR, CDR2 FQNEAQ (reference sequence). This CDR3 is CASSLAGTSTTGELFF. In nucleotides, the CDR3 is TGTGCCAGCAGCTTAGCTGGGACTAGTACTACCGGGGAGCTGTTTTTT.

This chain connects TRBV11-2 to TRBJ2-4; 7 positions agree with TRBD2. The CDR3 runs to 16 residues. Germline V gene lookup returns CDR1 SGHAT and CDR2 FQNNGV. Trimming at V came to 2 bases and at J to 8 bases, leaving 12 bases not matched to a gene. CDR3: CASSLQASGNVDIQYF. CDR3 nucleotides: TGTGCCAGCAGCTTACAGGCTAGCGGCAATGTTGACATTCAGTACTTC. Drawing the rest from reference TRBV11-2 and TRBJ2-4, the complete variable domain is EAGVAQSPRYKIIEKRQSVAFWCNPISGHATLYWYQQILGQGPKLLIQFQNNGVVDDSQLPKDRFSAERLKGVDSTLKIQPAKLEDSAVYLCASSLQASGNVDIQYFGAGTRLSVL.

The gene calls are TRBV19 and TRBJ1-1, with D uncertain. CDR1 and CDR2 from the germline V gene are LNHDA and SQIVND (reference sequence). The CDR3 extends over 14 amino acids. Between the trimmed V and J ends, which lost 3 bases and 1 base, there was a span of 9 bases. The chain's CDR3 is CASSISGTNTEAFF. The CDR3, as DNA: TGTGCCAGTAGTATTTCAGGAACGAACACTGAAGCTTTCTTT.

The chain links TRBV20-1 to TRBJ2-1; 8 nucleotides match TRBD1. The CDR3 has 13 amino acids. V shed 3 bases, J shed 10 bases, and the junction held 8 bases outside the gene matches. Germline V lookup: CDR1 DFQATT, CDR2 SNEGSKA (reference sequence). This CDR3 is CSASRTGLGEQFF. The DNA of the CDR3 is TGCAGTGCTAGTAGGACAGGGCTAGGAGAGCAGTTCTTC.

V and J are TRBV25-1 and TRBJ1-2; possible D gene TRBD1, 6 bases. The germline gives CDR1 MGHDK, CDR2 SYGVNS. Trimming cost V 7 bases and J 5 bases, with 14 bases left between them. This CDR3 region has 13 residues. The CDR3: CASTEGRGYGYTF. Written as DNA, the CDR3 is TGTGCCAGCACCGAGGGCAGGGGATATGGCTACACCTTC.

The chain combines TRBV27 with TRBJ1-5, with D possibly TRBD1 on 6 matching bases. Per the germline V gene, CDR1 is MNHEY and CDR2 is SMNVEV (reference sequence). Between the trimmed V and J ends, which lost 0 bases and 7 bases, there was a span of 13 bases. The CDR3 extends over 15 amino acids. The chain's CDR3 is CASSLSRPGEQPQHF. The CDR3 DNA reads TGTGCCAGCAGTTTATCGAGGCCAGGGGAGCAGCCCCAGCATTTT.

The chain links TRBV5-1 to TRBJ2-5; 9 bases align to TRBD1. Germline V lookup: CDR1 SGHRS, CDR2 YFSETQ. This CDR3 contains 14 residues. V lost 2 bases to trimming and J lost 5 bases; unmatched junction nucleotides: 4. DNA of the CDR3: TGCGCCAGCAGCTTAGGACAGGGGATGGAGACCCAGTACTTC. This translates into CASSLGQGMETQYF.

This clone was seen only once. This sample includes further DNA sequences coding for the same CDR3. The chain links TRBV4-1 to TRBJ2-3; TRBD2 matches at 9 bases. With 1 base clipped from V and 2 bases from J, the junction kept 4 bases outside the gene matches. CDR3 length: 16 amino acids. The V gene's germline CDR1 is MGHRA and CDR2 YSYEKL. The CDR3 reads CASSQGAGGSTDTQYF. CDR3 sequence (DNA): TGCGCCAGCAGCCAAGGGGCGGGGGGGTCCACAGATACGCAGTATTTT.

This chain connects TRBV10-3 to TRBJ2-5, with a weak D call TRBD2 (7 bases). This CDR3 comprises 14 residues. Germline loops: CDR1 ENHRY, CDR2 SYGVKD. Trimming left V 4 bases short and J 5 bases short, with 14 bases between. DNA of the CDR3: TGTGCCATCAGTGGGGGGGGCAGTGAGGAGACCCAGTACTTC. Amino acid sequence: CAISGGGSEETQYF.

The rearrangement links TRBV2 to TRBJ2-1; D is perhaps TRBD1 (5 bases). Germline CDR1 reads SNHLY; CDR2 reads FYNNEI. Deletions cut 6 bases from V and 9 bases from J, with 12 bases between. The CDR3 is 12 amino acids. The CDR3 spells CASRVDSGEQFF. CDR3 in DNA: TGTGCCAGCAGAGTCGACAGTGGTGAGCAGTTCTTC. Full variable domain (rest looked up from reference TRBV2 and TRBJ2-1): EPEVTQTPSHQVTQMGQEVILRCVPISNHLYFYWYRQILGQKVEFLVSFYNNEISEKSEIFDDQFSVERPDGSNFTLKIRSTKLEDSAMYFCASRVDSGEQFFGPGTRLTVL.

DNA for the CDR3: TGTGCCAGCAGCTTAGTCTACCAGGAGGCGGCTGGCTACACCTTC. It codes for CASSLVYQEAAGYTF. This chain links TRBV7-2 with TRBJ1-2; D gene unclear. Germline loops: CDR1 SGHTA, CDR2 FQGNSA. The CDR3 is 15 amino acids. V shed 1 base and J shed 7 bases, with 16 bases lying between them.

The J gene is TRBJ1-5, the V gene TRBV28; a weak D match, TRBD1 (6 bases). With 2 bases removed from V and 0 bases from J, the gap between germline ends came to 11 bases. The CDR3 length is 16 residues. Germline V CDR1 and CDR2: MDHEN, SYDVKM. CDR3 residues: CASSLLGQYSNQPQHF. The CDR3 DNA follows: TGTGCCAGCAGTTTACTTGGACAGTATAGCAATCAGCCCCAGCATTTT. Based on the CDR3 plus reference TRBV28 and TRBJ1-5, the full variable domain is DVKVTQSSRYLVKRTGEKVFLECVQDMDHENMFWYRQDPGLGLRLIYFSYDVKMKEKGDIPEGYSVSREKKERFSLILESASTNQTSMYLCASSLLGQYSNQPQHFGDGTRLSIL.

The gene calls are TRBV29-1 and TRBJ2-6; D uncertain. The CDR3 contains 16 residues. Germline assignment: CDR1 SQVTM and CDR2 ANQGSEA. Trimming cost V 6 bases and J 0 bases, with 15 bases left between them. This chain's CDR3 is CSVPSDISSGANVLTF. The CDR3 bases are TGCAGCGTCCCGAGTGACATAAGCTCTGGGGCCAACGTCCTGACTTTC.

V gene TRBV7-6 combines with J gene TRBJ2-1, with D perhaps matching TRBD2 (5 bases). The germline CDR1 and CDR2 sequences are SGHVS and FNYEAQ. V lost 4 bases and J lost 0, with 19 bases in between. The CDR3 consists of 18 residues. CDR3 DNA sequence: TGTGCCAGCAGCTCCCCCGGTGGTAGCGCCAGCTCCTACAATGAGCAGTTCTTC. Translated: CASSSPGGSASSYNEQFF.

In this sample, this clone turned up once. V is TRBV2 and J is TRBJ1-6, with a weak D call TRBD1 (5 bases). V was pared by 2 bases and J by 5 bases, with 10 bases between. This CDR3 is 15 amino acids long. Germline CDR1 and CDR2: SNHLY and FYNNEI. The DNA of the CDR3 is TGTGCCAGCAGTGAAAGTAGACAGAATAATTCACCCCTCCACTTT. Translating it yields CASSESRQNNSPLHF.

The count of this clone is one. The chain recombines TRBV5-1 with TRBJ2-7; D might be TRBD1 (5 bases). V gave up 1 base and J gave up 1 base, with 9 bases separating them. CDR1 SGHRS and CDR2 YFSETQ come from the germline V gene. This CDR3 is 14 amino acids long. The CDR3 region is CASSLQGRSYEQYF. CDR3 DNA sequence: TGCGCCAGCAGCTTGCAGGGCAGGTCCTACGAGCAGTACTTC.